This T cell receptor beta chain stems from a study of cytomegalovirus exposure and HLA in healthy donors. Study as a whole: The 120 or so validation repertoires used a platform that matched the one used for the approximately 690 first-cohort repertoires, as a later analysis reported. General study findings and limits: One later analysis, an examination of the 120 or so validation repertoires, found that first-cohort TCR clusters tended to co-occur in them. Rarity held for most TCR sequences, but there were some public TCRs that occurred in many donors.

The donors were in the approximately 120-subject validation cohort; that cohort was separate from the approximately 670-subject first cohort. Repertoires were generated with immunoSEQ multiplex PCR, while TCRdb's copy carries only in-frame clones and drops some. The table has under 250,000 clones, about 81% seen once. The CDR3 runs 16 residues. V shed 6 bases and J shed 5 bases, with 22 bases lying between them. CDR1 is KGHSH, CDR2 LQKENI, per germline. There are a few counts of this clone. Its antigen is currently unknown. The TCR was taken from a woman in her 30s in good health and CMV-seronegative. Sequencing was performed on PBMCs. V gene TRBV18 combines with J gene TRBJ1-2; TRBD1 is a possible D gene (5 bases). This chain's CDR3 is CASSRGHDQQKYGYTF. The DNA of the CDR3 is TGTGCCAGCTCTCGCGGACACGATCAGCAGAAATATGGCTACACCTTC.